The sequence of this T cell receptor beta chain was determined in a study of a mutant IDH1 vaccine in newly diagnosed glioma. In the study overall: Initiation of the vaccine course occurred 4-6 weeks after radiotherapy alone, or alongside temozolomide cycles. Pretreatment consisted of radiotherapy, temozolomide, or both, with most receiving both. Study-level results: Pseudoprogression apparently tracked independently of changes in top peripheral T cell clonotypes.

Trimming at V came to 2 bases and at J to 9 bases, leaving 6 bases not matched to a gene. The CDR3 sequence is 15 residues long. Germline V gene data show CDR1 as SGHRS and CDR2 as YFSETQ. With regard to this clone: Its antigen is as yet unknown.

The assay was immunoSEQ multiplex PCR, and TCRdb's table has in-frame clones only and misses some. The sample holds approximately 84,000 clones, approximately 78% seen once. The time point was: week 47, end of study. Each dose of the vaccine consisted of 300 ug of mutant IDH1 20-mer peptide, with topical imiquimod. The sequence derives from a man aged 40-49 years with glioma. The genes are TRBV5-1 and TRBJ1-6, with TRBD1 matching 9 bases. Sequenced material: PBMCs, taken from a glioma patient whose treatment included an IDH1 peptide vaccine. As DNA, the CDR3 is TGCGCCAGCAGCTTAGGACAGGGGTTAGGTTCACCCCTCCACTTT. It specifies CASSLGQGLGSPLHF.